Listed below are T cell receptor beta chains from one sample, sequenced in a study of blood T cell repertoires in COVID-19. The table came from immunoSEQ multiplex PCR; TCRdb's copy has only in-frame clones and leaves some out. Found here are 150,000 to 200,000 clones, approximately 88% of them singletons; the top ten hold approximately 13%. The sequencing input was PBMCs or T cells enriched from blood (not recorded which). These receptors all stem from a woman aged 60-75 years who had recovered from COVID-19. The CDR3 runs from the conserved cysteine through the conserved F or W.

j_gene	v_gene	CDR3aa
TRBJ2-7	TRBV3-1/TRBV3-2	CASSHLDRGPYEQYF
TRBJ1-6	TRBV5-1	CASSLAPGQVRALHF
TRBJ1-2	TRBV19	CASSIKLEGGNYGYTF
TRBJ2-7	TRBV10-3	CAISASVGAGVTYEQYF
TRBJ1-1	TRBV3-1/TRBV3-2	CASSQDTGGYTEAFF
TRBJ2-7	TRBV3-1/TRBV3-2	CASSQGRQGSLGEYF
TRBJ1-1	TRBV11-2	CASGGNTEAFF
TRBJ1-4	TRBV2	CASSELAGGDEKLFF
TRBJ2-3	TRBV11-2	CASSLERQDTQYF
TRBJ1-1	TRBV12-5	CASGLTVEAFF
TRBJ1-6	TRBV18	CASSSQGRNSPLHF
TRBJ1-2	TRBV27	CASSSRGLYTF
TRBJ2-1	TRBV4-1	CASSQFPRGGGSNEQFF
TRBJ1-5	TRBV25-1	CASSEFSFPQPNQPQHF
TRBJ2-2	TRBV11-1	CASSQQGASGELFF
TRBJ1-2	TRBV5-1	CASSHGTATNYGYTF
TRBJ2-7	TRBV5-6	CASSIAGTGGYEQYF
TRBJ1-5	TRBV19	CASSSPPGTGRSNQPQHF
TRBJ1-1	TRBV7-9	CASSYTGGPLNTEAFF
TRBJ2-7	TRBV5-4	CASSLRGAGGQGEQYF
TRBJ2-6	TRBV2	CASTLDLAAGANVLTF